This T cell receptor beta chain appears in the sequencing data of a study of blood T cell repertoires in COVID-19. Study information: Acute and convalescent COVID-19 specimens originated in the United States, Italy and Spain.

The method was immunoSEQ multiplex PCR; TCRdb's version includes in-frame clones alone and lacks a portion of them. In the table there are some 250,000 clones, roughly 80% of which are singletons. This clone was found a few times. Germline loops: CDR1 MDHEN, CDR2 SYDVKM. The CDR3 is 14 amino acids. V was clipped by 2 bases and J by 4 bases; unmatched bases: 2. The clonotype originates from a woman of 80 years or more with acute or convalescent COVID-19. The rearrangement links TRBV28 to TRBJ1-1; TRBD1 matches 9 bases. The sequenced sample was peripheral blood. The CDR3 coding sequence is TGTGCCAGCAGTTTACGGACAGGGGTCACTGAAGCTTTCTTT. It translates to CASSLRTGVTEAFF.